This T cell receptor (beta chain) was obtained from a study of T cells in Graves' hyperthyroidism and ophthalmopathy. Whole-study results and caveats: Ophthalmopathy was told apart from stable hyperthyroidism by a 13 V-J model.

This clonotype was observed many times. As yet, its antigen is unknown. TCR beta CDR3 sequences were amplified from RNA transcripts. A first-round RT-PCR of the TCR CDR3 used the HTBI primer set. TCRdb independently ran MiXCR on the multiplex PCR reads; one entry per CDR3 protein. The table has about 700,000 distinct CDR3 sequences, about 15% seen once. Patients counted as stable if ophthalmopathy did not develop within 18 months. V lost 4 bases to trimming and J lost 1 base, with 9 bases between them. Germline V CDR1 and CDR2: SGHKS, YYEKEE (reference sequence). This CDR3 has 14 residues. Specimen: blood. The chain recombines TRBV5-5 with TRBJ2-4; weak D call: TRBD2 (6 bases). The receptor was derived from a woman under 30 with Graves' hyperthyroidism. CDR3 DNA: TGTGCCAGCAGCCCCGGAGGGGCCAAAAACATTCAGTACTTC. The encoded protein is CASSPGGAKNIQYF. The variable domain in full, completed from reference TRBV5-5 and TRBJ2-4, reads DAGVTQSPTHLIKTRGQQVTLRCSPISGHKSVSWYQQVLGQGPQFIFQYYEKEERGRGNFPDRFSARQFPNYSSELNVNALLLGDSALYLCASSPGGAKNIQYFGAGTRLSVL.